A selection of T cell receptor beta chains follows, all from one sample in a study of regulatory T cells in long-lasting Graves disease. TCRdb called the multiplex PCR reads again in MiXCR, with one record for every CDR3 protein. The data contain about 460,000 distinct CDR3 sequences, 12% to 15% of them singletons. These data were also filed under a second study, of T cells in Graves' hyperthyroidism and ophthalmopathy.

Source: peripheral blood mononuclear cells (PBMCs), taken at new diagnosis, from a patient treated with antithyroid drugs. Every receptor here comes from a woman between 50 and 59 years old with Graves disease. Each CDR3 is given with its conserved first and last residue. Some rows mark clone size as missing; the rest say once, few, many or name a class of expanded clone.

J gene: TRBJ2-7
V gene: TRBV29-1
clone size: once
CDR3 protein: CSVEREDSGIGEQYF

J gene: TRBJ2-7
V gene: TRBV7-9
clone size: NA
CDR3 protein: CASSLAGQGLYEQYF

J gene: TRBJ2-7
V gene: TRBV12-3/TRBV12-4
clone size: many
CDR3 protein: CASSVLVGEQYF

J gene: TRBJ1-1
V gene: TRBV28
clone size: many
CDR3 protein: CASRGWQIMNTEAFF

J gene: TRBJ2-3
V gene: TRBV5-1
clone size: many
CDR3 protein: CASSIGQTSDTQYF

J gene: TRBJ2-1
V gene: TRBV6-9
clone size: many
CDR3 protein: CASSYNLAGVDNEQFF

J gene: TRBJ1-5
V gene: TRBV30
clone size: many
CDR3 protein: CAWSTQGGHQPQHF

J gene: TRBJ2-3
V gene: TRBV12-5
clone size: many
CDR3 protein: CASGPGRDGTVSDTQYF

J gene: TRBJ1-6
V gene: TRBV30
clone size: NA
CDR3 protein: CAWSPPDGSPLHF

J gene: TRBJ2-5
V gene: TRBV6-2/TRBV6-3
clone size: NA
CDR3 protein: CASSYTSAGTQYF

J gene: TRBJ2-3
V gene: TRBV25-1
clone size: NA
CDR3 protein: CASRGALSTDTQYF

J gene: TRBJ2-3
V gene: TRBV7-2
clone size: many
CDR3 protein: CASSYGTSGRRRGDTQYF

J gene: TRBJ2-1
V gene: TRBV3-1
clone size: NA
CDR3 protein: CASRGAGWAGNEQFF

J gene: TRBJ1-1
V gene: TRBV6-2/TRBV6-3
clone size: few
CDR3 protein: CASSYSMQGAAFF

J gene: TRBJ2-2
V gene: TRBV12-3/TRBV12-4
clone size: NA
CDR3 protein: CASRGLGTSGSTGELFF

J gene: TRBJ2-2
V gene: TRBV6-1
clone size: many
CDR3 protein: CASRGGLAGVAGELFF

J gene: TRBJ2-3
V gene: TRBV11-2
clone size: many
CDR3 protein: CASSLDLWGGSTDTQYF

J gene: TRBJ2-3
V gene: TRBV24-1
clone size: few
CDR3 protein: CATSDSAGTRGTDTQYF

J gene: TRBJ2-3
V gene: TRBV20-1
clone size: few
CDR3 protein: CSAREGIATSTDTQYF

J gene: TRBJ2-1
V gene: TRBV2
clone size: NA
CDR3 protein: CASSEALLSYNEQFF

J gene: TRBJ1-5
V gene: TRBV19
clone size: NA
CDR3 protein: CASSIGPGINNQPQHF

J gene: TRBJ1-1
V gene: TRBV28
clone size: many
CDR3 protein: CASNGANTEAFF

J gene: TRBJ2-7
V gene: TRBV19
clone size: many
CDR3 protein: CASSGSGEQYF